These 5 T cell receptor beta chains were all obtained from the same sample, sequenced in a study of T cell changes during pregnancy in multiple sclerosis. Method: immunoSEQ multiplex PCR; TCRdb's copy keeps in-frame clones and lacks some. Altogether tens of thousands of clones are present, 90% to 95% being singletons, with the ten largest covering around 1.3%. This specimen was peripheral blood, taken in the second trimester of pregnancy. These receptors were collected from a female donor in good health, enrolled as a control in a pregnancy study.

The rearrangement links TRBV28 to TRBJ2-2; D is uncertain. This CDR3 spans 16 amino acids. V was shortened by 5 bases and J by 0 bases, with 13 bases between the two germline ends. Per the germline V gene, CDR1 is MDHEN and CDR2 is SYDVKM. The CDR3, as DNA: TGTGCCAGCAGTCCTTACTGGGCCCCGAACACCGGGGAGCTGTTTTTT. Its translation: CASSPYWAPNTGELFF. The full variable domain, rest sourced from reference TRBV28 and TRBJ2-2, is DVKVTQSSRYLVKRTGEKVFLECVQDMDHENMFWYRQDPGLGLRLIYFSYDVKMKEKGDIPEGYSVSREKKERFSLILESASTNQTSMYLCASSPYWAPNTGELFFGEGSRLTVL.

The chain combines TRBV5-1 with TRBJ1-4; maybe TRBD1 (5 bases). Germline loops: CDR1 SGHRS, CDR2 YFSETQ. Trimming left V 4 bases short and J 8 bases short, with 15 bases between. The CDR3 is 14 amino acids. Written as DNA, the CDR3 is TGCGCCAGCAGCCCCTCAGGGTCCGGGGAAAAACTGTTTTTT. Translation: CASSPSGSGEKLFF.

The rearrangement joins TRBV10-1 to TRBJ2-1; the match to TRBD2 covers 10 bases. The germline V gene has CDR1 WNHNN and CDR2 SYGVQD (reference sequence). Trimming removed 2 bases from V and 4 bases from J; junction bases left unmatched: 5. The CDR3 spans 16 residues. The CDR3, as DNA: TGCGCCAGCAGTGAGCTGGGACTAGCGAGTTACAATGAGCAGTTCTTC. Its protein product is CASSELGLASYNEQFF.

This clone was detected only once. Here the CDR3 DNA reads TGCGCCAGCAGCTACCTTATAGCCACCATATATTTT. It translates to CASSYLIATIYF. The genes are TRBV5-1 and TRBJ1-3, with D hard to call. The CDR3 sequence is 12 residues long. Germline V gene lookup returns CDR1 SGHRS and CDR2 YFSETQ. Trimming removed 3 bases at V and 9 bases at J, with 10 bases between.

The chain couples TRBV14 to TRBJ2-2; D gene unclear. Germline values: CDR1 SGHDN, CDR2 FVKESK. CDR3 length: 13 residues. V lost 1 base and J lost 6, with 6 bases in between. The CDR3 coding sequence is TGTGCCAGCAGCCAAGGATCGGCCGGGGAGCTGTTTTTT. This encodes CASSQGSAGELFF.